A selection of T cell receptor beta chains follows, all from one sample in a study of blood T cell repertoires in COVID-19. Here immunoSEQ multiplex PCR was the method, and the copy in TCRdb shows in-frame clones only, minus some. Of about 150,000 clones in the sample, 80% were seen once. Sequences were obtained from peripheral blood. The source of these receptors is a man in his sixties with active or convalescent COVID-19. CDR3s include the opening cysteine and the closing phenylalanine or tryptophan.

cdr3_length j_call v_call cdr3_aa
14 TRBJ2-3 TRBV5-8 CASSLDGGTDTQYF
14 TRBJ1-6 TRBV27 CASSRRDGTSLLHF
13 TRBJ2-1 TRBV3-1/TRBV3-2 CASSQRSYNEQFF
12 TRBJ1-1 TRBV28 CACSSVNTEAFF
16 TRBJ1-5 TRBV19 CASSMGALGSNQPQHF
16 TRBJ2-2 TRBV10-2 CASKVLTSGPTGELFF
18 TRBJ2-1 TRBV11-2 CASSSLRRTSGLPNEQFF
14 TRBJ1-1 TRBV5-6 CASSPVGKGAEAFF
15 TRBJ2-1 TRBV19 CASSIVANVNDEQFF
14 TRBJ2-3 TRBV5-6 CASSHRGVTDTQYF
15 TRBJ2-7 TRBV7-2 CATRWTSGASYEQYF
13 TRBJ1-4 TRBV19 CASSIVPDEKLFF
15 TRBJ2-2 TRBV19 CASSVGLVWTGELFF
14 TRBJ2-7 TRBV20-1 CSASPRTGNYEQYF
14 TRBJ1-2 TRBV19 CASSTRRGDYGYTF
14 TRBJ2-3 TRBV7-2 CASSLRGEVDTQYF
14 TRBJ1-1 TRBV6-2/TRBV6-3 CASSYPRSPREAFF
12 TRBJ1-2 TRBV28 CASSFAKRGYTF
17 TRBJ2-7 TRBV19 CASSSGLGQLSFYEQYF
18 TRBJ2-3 TRBV2 CASRPRGSIRIRGDTQYF
16 TRBJ2-1 TRBV3-1/TRBV3-2 CASSQEGLAGGNEQFF
15 TRBJ2-5 TRBV5-1 CASSLAGTLTETQYF
13 TRBJ1-1 TRBV3-1/TRBV3-2 CASSQRQDTEAFF
11 TRBJ2-1 TRBV28 CASTKQGEQFF
15 TRBJ2-2 TRBV28 CASSQTGSGTGELFF
12 TRBJ2-7 TRBV12-3/TRBV12-4 CASRQGMIEQYF
14 TRBJ2-2 TRBV29-1 CSAGGGQGFGELFF
15 TRBJ1-2 TRBV21-1 CASISGQRANYGYTF
17 TRBJ2-5 TRBV29-1 CSVVIPPPTERGETQYF
13 TRBJ2-7 TRBV5-1 CASARDRGGEQYF
16 TRBJ1-4 TRBV6-6 CASSYGQGTTNEKLFF
15 TRBJ2-3 TRBV11-3 CASSAPGQGTDTQYF
13 TRBJ2-7 TRBV19 CASSPLGPYEQYF
16 TRBJ2-7 TRBV6-6 CASSPLASGSTYEQYF
13 TRBJ1-2 TRBV15 CATSKDRVYGYTF
14 TRBJ1-2 TRBV2 CASRRQGPTEGYTF
16 TRBJ2-7 TRBV24-1 CATSDSWDRGFGEQYF
14 TRBJ2-3 TRBV5-4 CASSPGQITDTQYF
15 TRBJ1-6 TRBV6-1 CASSEGQDRFSPLHF
15 TRBJ2-3 TRBV9 CASSVAGDSADTQYF
16 TRBJ1-3 TRBV4-1 CASSQDPRRSGNTIYF
12 TRBJ1-5 TRBV3-1/TRBV3-2 CASSQGKRAQHF
14 TRBJ2-1 TRBV5-1 CASSLGHGFSEQFF
15 TRBJ2-7 TRBV19 CASSTREGGLYEQYF
14 TRBJ2-1 TRBV2 CASNLAGSYNEQFF
14 TRBJ2-1 TRBV9 CASIRREKGHEQFF
13 TRBJ1-6 TRBV19 CASGALGNSPLHF
13 TRBJ2-5 TRBV5-1 CASAELQVGTQYF
15 TRBJ2-1 TRBV7-2 CASSLASGGGNEQFF
14 TRBJ1-2 TRBV6-1 CASSEAAREVGYTF
19 TRBJ2-3 TRBV27 CASRFRQGTDLGGLGTQYF
15 TRBJ1-2 TRBV10-3 CAISEPGQGYYGYTF
15 TRBJ2-7 TRBV5-5 CASSKSGTGLYEQYF